Listed below are T cell receptor beta chains from one sample, sequenced in a study of blood T cell repertoires in COVID-19. Here immunoSEQ multiplex PCR was the method, and the copy in TCRdb shows in-frame clones only, minus some. The data contain over 200,000 clones, around 90% of them singletons. Sample: peripheral blood. All receptors derive from a young woman who had recovered from COVID-19. Each CDR3 is given with its conserved first and last residue. D genes are given only for firm matches. Size is omitted from some rows. Given values are once, few, many or a class for expanded clones.

D gene,J gene,clone size,V gene,CDR3 DNA,CDR3 protein
-,TRBJ1-2,-,TRBV30,TGTGCCTGGATCGGACTTATCGGAGGCTACACCTTC,CAWIGLIGGYTF
-,TRBJ2-1,-,TRBV7-9,TGTGCCAGCAGCTTATCGTCGGGGCGGGGGCCATTCTTC,CASSLSSGRGPFF
-,TRBJ1-1,-,TRBV19,TGTGCCAGTACCTTGGGAAGGGGAGCTTTCTTT,CASTLGRGAFF
-,TRBJ2-1,few,TRBV10-2,TGCGCCAGCAGTGAGACCTTGACTAGCAATGAGCAGTTCTTC,CASSETLTSNEQFF
-,TRBJ1-1,-,TRBV9,TGTGCCAGCAGTAGACACCAGAACACTGAAGCTTTCTTT,CASSRHQNTEAFF
-,TRBJ2-7,-,TRBV10-3,TGTGCCATCAGTGATCGCGGCGAGCAGTACTTC,CAISDRGEQYF
-,TRBJ2-1,-,TRBV18,TGTGCCAGCTCACCACCAGGGGCCGGATACAATGAGCAGTTCTTC,CASSPPGAGYNEQFF
-,TRBJ2-1,-,TRBV19,TGTGCCAGTAGTATAGGGGGCCGGGCTGAGCAGTTCTTC,CASSIGGRAEQFF
-,TRBJ2-1,-,TRBV21-1,TGTGCCAGCAGCAAAGAGAGAACTAGCGGGACTTCCTACAATGAGCAGTTCTTC,CASSKERTSGTSYNEQFF
TRBD1,TRBJ2-7,-,TRBV5-6,TGTGCCAGCAGCCAACAGGGGGTTTTCTACGAGCAGTACTTC,CASSQQGVFYEQYF
TRBD2,TRBJ2-1,-,TRBV4-1,TGCGCCAGCAGCCACGAGCGGGAGTTGCCCTACAATGAGCAGTTCTTC,CASSHERELPYNEQFF
-,TRBJ2-7,-,TRBV7-3,TGTGCCAGCAGCTTAAACCCCGGACTCGGCGAGCAGTACTTC,CASSLNPGLGEQYF
TRBD1,TRBJ2-7,-,TRBV6-5,TGTGCCAGCAGTTACTACAGGGGTACCTACGAGCAGTACTTC,CASSYYRGTYEQYF
TRBD2,TRBJ2-2,-,TRBV25-1,TGTGCCAGCAGTGCCGGGGGGGACGGGGAGCTGTTTTTT,CASSAGGDGELFF
-,TRBJ2-7,-,TRBV19,TGTGCCAGTAGTTTTCACGGCTCCTACGAGCAGTACTTC,CASSFHGSYEQYF
TRBD1,TRBJ1-2,-,TRBV4-1,TGCGCCAGCAGCCAGCAACAGGGGGAGTATGGCTACACCTTC,CASSQQQGEYGYTF